A selection of T cell receptor beta chains follows, all from one sample in a study of blood T cell repertoires in COVID-19. Profiled with immunoSEQ multiplex PCR; TCRdb holds only in-frame clones, not every one. This table has under 250,000 clones, 84% appearing once. The sample taken for sequencing was peripheral blood. These receptors originate from a woman aged 30 to 39 who had recovered from COVID-19. Both conserved end residues are part of each CDR3. Each record gives: D gene, V gene, clone size, J gene, CDR3 protein, CDR3 DNA. D genes are given only for firm matches. The size of a clone is reported for some rows only, either as once, few or many, or as a class for expanded clones.

D: NA; V: TRBV27; size: NA; J: TRBJ2-7; CDR3: CASSFLVGHYEQYF; DNA: TGTGCCAGCAGTTTCTTAGTGGGACACTACGAGCAGTACTTC
D: NA; V: TRBV7-2; size: many; J: TRBJ2-2; CDR3: CASSLIGGVGTGELFF; DNA: TGTGCCAGCAGCTTAATCGGCGGGGTTGGCACCGGGGAGCTGTTTTTT
D: NA; V: TRBV18; size: NA; J: TRBJ1-6; CDR3: CASSLGKERGGSPLHF; DNA: TGTGCCAGCTCACTTGGAAAAGAGAGAGGCGGTTCACCCCTCCACTTT
D: NA; V: TRBV5-1; size: NA; J: TRBJ2-2; CDR3: CASSLESSANTGELFF; DNA: TGCGCCAGCAGCTTGGAATCAAGCGCGAACACCGGGGAGCTGTTTTTT
D: NA; V: TRBV19; size: NA; J: TRBJ1-2; CDR3: CASSMGTTNYGYTF; DNA: TGTGCCAGTAGTATGGGCACAACAAACTATGGCTACACCTTC
D: TRBD1; V: TRBV5-5; size: NA; J: TRBJ1-6; CDR3: CASSSWTGGFSYNSPLHF; DNA: TGTGCCAGCAGCTCCTGGACAGGGGGCTTTTCCTATAATTCACCCCTCCACTTT
D: NA; V: TRBV24-1; size: medium-sized; J: TRBJ1-3; CDR3: CATQGSSGNTIYF; DNA: TGTGCCACCCAGGGAAGCTCTGGAAACACCATATATTTT
D: NA; V: TRBV29-1; size: many; J: TRBJ1-1; CDR3: CSVAWTGNTEAFF; DNA: TGCAGCGTCGCCTGGACGGGAAACACTGAAGCTTTCTTT
D: NA; V: TRBV11-2; size: NA; J: TRBJ1-5; CDR3: CASSLDVGAAQPQHF; DNA: TGTGCCAGCAGCTTAGATGTGGGGGCGGCTCAGCCCCAGCATTTT
D: NA; V: TRBV5-4; size: NA; J: TRBJ1-4; CDR3: CASSLEPGVTNEKLFF; DNA: TGTGCCAGCAGCTTGGAGCCGGGGGTAACTAATGAAAAACTGTTTTTT
D: TRBD2; V: TRBV3-1/TRBV3-2; size: NA; J: TRBJ2-5; CDR3: CAAGLAGINQETQYF; DNA: TGTGCCGCCGGACTAGCGGGTATTAACCAAGAGACCCAGTACTTC
D: TRBD2; V: TRBV5-1; size: NA; J: TRBJ2-5; CDR3: CASSLGTSGMQETQYF; DNA: TGCGCCAGCAGCTTGGGGACTAGCGGGATGCAAGAGACCCAGTACTTC
D: TRBD1; V: TRBV7-9; size: few; J: TRBJ1-3; CDR3: CASSLIWTGVGNTIYF; DNA: TGTGCCAGCAGCTTAATTTGGACAGGGGTCGGAAACACCATATATTTT
D: TRBD1; V: TRBV27; size: NA; J: TRBJ1-2; CDR3: CASSPGQGGYTF; DNA: TGTGCCAGCAGTCCGGGACAGGGGGGCTACACCTTC
D: NA; V: TRBV9; size: NA; J: TRBJ2-3; CDR3: CASSLWAMVTDTQYF; DNA: TGTGCCAGCAGCTTATGGGCGATGGTCACAGATACGCAGTATTTT
D: TRBD1; V: TRBV11-1; size: NA; J: TRBJ1-4; CDR3: CASSLRQGDGEKLFF; DNA: TGTGCCAGCAGCTTACGACAGGGGGACGGAGAAAAACTGTTTTTT
D: TRBD1; V: TRBV3-1/TRBV3-2; size: few; J: TRBJ1-2; CDR3: CASSSGQGNYGYTF; DNA: TGTGCCAGCTCTTCGGGACAGGGAAACTATGGCTACACCTTC
D: NA; V: TRBV2; size: NA; J: TRBJ2-5; CDR3: CASSGIGHSQETQYF; DNA: TGTGCCAGCAGTGGAATTGGACACAGCCAAGAGACCCAGTACTTC
D: NA; V: TRBV7-9; size: once; J: TRBJ2-2; CDR3: CASSLGARRTGELFF; DNA: TGTGCCAGCAGCTTAGGGGCCCGAAGAACCGGGGAGCTGTTTTTT
D: NA; V: TRBV30; size: NA; J: TRBJ2-4; CDR3: CAWSIQGLAKNIQYF; DNA: TGTGCCTGGTCCATTCAGGGGCTAGCCAAAAACATTCAGTACTTC
D: TRBD1; V: TRBV28; size: NA; J: TRBJ2-5; CDR3: CASSSRTGAEETQYF; DNA: TGTGCCAGCAGTTCCCGGACAGGGGCGGAAGAGACCCAGTACTTC
D: TRBD2; V: TRBV25-1; size: NA; J: TRBJ2-5; CDR3: CASSEGRLAGAQETQYF; DNA: TGTGCCAGCAGTGAGGGGAGACTAGCGGGGGCCCAAGAGACCCAGTACTTC
D: NA; V: TRBV10-1; size: few; J: TRBJ2-2; CDR3: CASSEYYPNTGELFF; DNA: TGCGCCAGCAGTGAGTACTACCCGAACACCGGGGAGCTGTTTTTT
D: NA; V: TRBV6-5; size: NA; J: TRBJ2-7; CDR3: CASSSTGTPWGHEQYF; DNA: TGTGCCAGCAGTTCCACCGGGACACCGTGGGGCCACGAGCAGTACTTC
D: NA; V: TRBV5-6; size: NA; J: TRBJ1-2; CDR3: CASSPSDYGYTF; DNA: TGTGCCAGCAGCCCCTCGGACTATGGCTACACCTTC
D: NA; V: TRBV18; size: NA; J: TRBJ2-2; CDR3: CASSVTGSNTGELFF; DNA: TGTGCCAGCTCAGTTACAGGGTCCAACACCGGGGAGCTGTTTTTT
D: NA; V: TRBV30; size: NA; J: TRBJ1-1; CDR3: CAWSPGDTEAFF; DNA: TGTGCCTGGAGCCCGGGGGACACTGAAGCTTTCTTT
D: NA; V: TRBV7-9; size: once; J: TRBJ2-7; CDR3: CASSPQTYEQYF; DNA: TGTGCCAGCAGCCCACAGACCTACGAGCAGTACTTC
D: NA; V: TRBV30; size: NA; J: TRBJ2-2; CDR3: CAWGRVGELFF; DNA: TGTGCCTGGGGCAGGGTCGGGGAGCTGTTTTTT
D: TRBD2; V: TRBV27; size: NA; J: TRBJ2-7; CDR3: CASRRAGGIFEQYF; DNA: TGTGCCAGCAGGAGAGCGGGAGGGATTTTCGAGCAGTACTTC
D: NA; V: TRBV30; size: NA; J: TRBJ1-1; CDR3: CAWRGVYPEAFF; DNA: TGTGCCTGGCGGGGGGTTTACCCTGAAGCTTTCTTT
D: TRBD2; V: TRBV5-5; size: few; J: TRBJ2-3; CDR3: CASSNKREPQNTQYF; DNA: TGTGCCAGCAGCAACAAGCGGGAACCACAGAATACGCAGTATTTT
D: NA; V: TRBV6-6; size: NA; J: TRBJ2-7; CDR3: CASSYRVQGGYEQYF; DNA: TGTGCCAGCAGTTATAGGGTCCAGGGTGGGTACGAGCAGTACTTC
D: NA; V: TRBV19; size: few; J: TRBJ1-5; CDR3: CASSFNPVGNQPQHF; DNA: TGTGCCAGTAGTTTCAATCCGGTTGGCAATCAGCCCCAGCATTTT
D: NA; V: TRBV2; size: NA; J: TRBJ2-2; CDR3: CASSEIVQYKGELFF; DNA: TGTGCCAGCAGTGAAATAGTGCAATATAAGGGGGAGCTGTTTTTT
D: TRBD2; V: TRBV5-1; size: NA; J: TRBJ2-2; CDR3: CASSLAGNTGELFF; DNA: TGCGCCAGCAGCTTAGCGGGAAACACCGGGGAGCTGTTTTTT
D: NA; V: TRBV2; size: once; J: TRBJ2-7; CDR3: CASSVVTGNGEQYF; DNA: TGTGCCAGCAGTGTTGTTACAGGCAACGGAGAGCAGTACTTC
D: TRBD1; V: TRBV11-2; size: NA; J: TRBJ1-2; CDR3: CASSLGRQGSYYGYTF; DNA: TGTGCCAGCAGCTTAGGAAGACAGGGAAGTTACTATGGCTACACCTTC
D: TRBD1; V: TRBV6-6; size: NA; J: TRBJ1-1; CDR3: CASSQGAPSEAFF; DNA: TGTGCCAGCAGCCAGGGGGCGCCATCTGAAGCTTTCTTT
D: NA; V: TRBV28; size: NA; J: TRBJ1-5; CDR3: CASSLNGREGQPQHF; DNA: TGTGCCAGCAGTTTAAATGGCAGGGAGGGTCAGCCCCAGCATTTT
D: NA; V: TRBV5-4; size: NA; J: TRBJ1-2; CDR3: CASSLGQVTQYGYTF; DNA: TGTGCCAGCAGCTTGGGACAGGTGACTCAGTATGGCTACACCTTC
D: NA; V: TRBV2; size: NA; J: TRBJ2-3; CDR3: CASSYTDTQYF; DNA: TGTGCCAGCAGCTACACAGATACGCAGTATTTT
D: TRBD2; V: TRBV28; size: NA; J: TRBJ2-1; CDR3: CASIGGGPNEQFF; DNA: TGTGCCAGCATCGGGGGAGGGCCAAATGAGCAGTTCTTC
D: TRBD1; V: TRBV7-2; size: NA; J: TRBJ2-1; CDR3: CASSLGQNNEQFF; DNA: TGTGCCAGCAGCTTGGGACAGAACAATGAGCAGTTCTTC
D: NA; V: TRBV6-1; size: NA; J: TRBJ1-2; CDR3: CASSESPGVRYGYTF; DNA: TGTGCCAGCAGTGAATCGCCAGGGGTCCGCTATGGCTACACCTTC
D: TRBD2; V: TRBV7-8; size: NA; J: TRBJ2-1; CDR3: CASSQGLAGINEQFF; DNA: TGTGCCAGCAGCCAGGGACTAGCGGGGATAAATGAGCAGTTCTTC
D: NA; V: TRBV7-2; size: NA; J: TRBJ1-2; CDR3: CASSPVSLASGYTF; DNA: TGTGCCAGCAGTCCCGTCAGTCTAGCTAGCGGCTACACCTTC
D: TRBD2; V: TRBV28; size: NA; J: TRBJ2-7; CDR3: CASSLASGNPTYEQYF; DNA: TGTGCCAGCAGTTTGGCTAGCGGAAACCCTACGTACGAGCAGTACTTC
D: TRBD2; V: TRBV12-5; size: NA; J: TRBJ2-1; CDR3: CASGLGLVSYNEQFF; DNA: TGTGCTAGTGGCCTTGGACTAGTCTCCTACAATGAGCAGTTCTTC
D: NA; V: TRBV18; size: NA; J: TRBJ2-5; CDR3: CASSLSEGETQYF; DNA: TGTGCCAGCTCACTTTCCGAGGGAGAGACCCAGTACTTC
D: NA; V: TRBV4-2; size: once; J: TRBJ2-1; CDR3: CASSQDGFYNEQFF; DNA: TGTGCCAGCAGCCAAGATGGCTTTTACAATGAGCAGTTCTTC
D: TRBD1; V: TRBV9; size: NA; J: TRBJ1-1; CDR3: CASSVEGDRITEAFF; DNA: TGTGCCAGCAGCGTAGAGGGGGACAGGATAACTGAAGCTTTCTTT
D: NA; V: TRBV5-1; size: few; J: TRBJ1-1; CDR3: CASSLAGGGTEAFF; DNA: TGCGCCAGCAGCTTGGCCGGGGGAGGCACTGAAGCTTTCTTT
D: TRBD2; V: TRBV5-1; size: once; J: TRBJ2-3; CDR3: CASSPPGGRSDTQYF; DNA: TGCGCCAGCAGTCCCCCGGGCGGGAGGTCAGATACGCAGTATTTT
D: TRBD1; V: TRBV7-9; size: NA; J: TRBJ2-5; CDR3: CASSSTGQETQYF; DNA: TGTGCCAGCAGCTCGACAGGGCAAGAGACCCAGTACTTC
D: TRBD1; V: TRBV27; size: NA; J: TRBJ1-6; CDR3: CARGQDFNSPLHF; DNA: TGTGCCAGGGGACAGGATTTTAATTCACCCCTCCACTTT